Each of the 25 T cell receptor beta chains below was sequenced from the same sample in a study of monozygotic twins with inflammatory bowel disease. TCRdb processed the 5' RACE reads again and assigns one entry to each CDR3 protein, with no DNA. The sample includes around 210,000 distinct CDR3 sequences. Sample: blood. The receptors derive from a human donor with ulcerative colitis or Crohn's disease, or a healthy co-twin of an affected twin (not recorded which).

The chain joins TRBV29-1 to TRBJ1-1. The V gene's germline CDR1 is SQVTM and CDR2 ANQGSEA. CDR3 length equals 11 residues. The chain's CDR3 is CSVSLNTEAFF.

This chain links TRBV14 with TRBJ2-6; TCRdb picks TRBD2, but there is no DNA to check that call. The CDR3 has 15 residues. Germline CDR1 and CDR2: SGHDN and FVKESK. CDR3: CASSQQRPGANVLTF.

The V gene is TRBV11-1, the J gene TRBJ1-1; TCRdb proposes TRBD1, but this gene call is untestable without DNA. From germline, CDR1 is SGHAT and CDR2 FQDESV (reference sequence). The CDR3 sequence is 18 residues long. The CDR3 loop is CASSPAGYRGISNTEAFF.

The rearrangement links TRBV12-3 or TRBV12-4 to TRBJ1-1. This CDR3 has 14 residues. This CDR3 reads CASSFTLPNTEAFF.

This chain joins TRBV28 and TRBJ2-2. CDR3 length: 17 residues. Germline V gives CDR1 MDHEN, CDR2 SYDVKM. The CDR3: CASSLNPSALGTGELFF.

The V gene is TRBV5-1, the J gene TRBJ2-7; there is no DNA to check the TCRdb D call of TRBD1. The V gene's germline CDR1 is SGHRS and CDR2 YFSETQ. The CDR3 is 15 amino acids. The CDR3 is CASSLGGLIVYEQYF. The full variable domain, with the rest looked up from reference TRBV5-1 and TRBJ2-7, is KAGVTQTPRYLIKTRGQQVTLSCSPISGHRSVSWYQQTPGQGLQFLFEYFSETQRNKGNFPGRFSGRQFSNSRSEMNVSTLELGDSALYLCASSLGGLIVYEQYFGPGTRLTVT.

The chain uses TRBV29-1 and TRBJ2-2; TCRdb's assignment of TRBD1 cannot be checked, as there is no DNA. Germline CDR1 SQVTM, CDR2 ANQGSEA. The CDR3 is 14 amino acids. CDR3 loop: CSVEGEGRPGELFF.

V is TRBV5-6 and J is TRBJ2-2; TCRdb reports TRBD2, a call that lacks DNA to check it against. Germline lookup yields CDR1 SGHDT and CDR2 YYEEEE. The CDR3 sequence is 17 residues long. This CDR3 is CASSPPGRASNTGELFF.

This chain uses TRBV11-2 with TRBJ2-7. The CDR3 has 13 residues. Germline CDR1 and CDR2: SGHAT and FQNNGV. CDR3 sequence: CASSHDNYYEQYF. Looking up the rest from reference TRBV11-2 and TRBJ2-7 gives the full variable domain: EAGVAQSPRYKIIEKRQSVAFWCNPISGHATLYWYQQILGQGPKLLIQFQNNGVVDDSQLPKDRFSAERLKGVDSTLKIQPAKLEDSAVYLCASSHDNYYEQYFGPGTRLTVT.

This chain links TRBV7-3 with TRBJ2-1; without DNA, the TCRdb call of TRBD2 cannot be checked. Germline CDR1 SGHTA, CDR2 FQGTGA. This CDR3 is built from 13 residues. CDR3 sequence reads: CASSLGRATEQFF.

The chain joins TRBV6-5 to TRBJ2-1. The CDR3 runs to 15 residues. Germline CDR1 and CDR2: MNHEY and SVGAGI. The CDR3: CASSYLGDSYNEQFF.

This chain links TRBV4-2 with TRBJ2-2; checking the TCRdb D call of TRBD2 is not possible without DNA. Germline lookup yields CDR1 LGHNA and CDR2 YNFKEQ. The CDR3 covers 15 residues. The CDR3 sequence is CASSQSEGPGGELFF.

The V gene is TRBV7-8, the J gene TRBJ2-5; as DNA is missing, the TRBD1 call by TCRdb cannot be tested. The CDR3 has 15 residues. CDR1 is SGHVS and CDR2 is FQNEAQ in the germline V gene. CDR3 region: CASSPGSGYQETQYF.

J is TRBJ1-1 and V is TRBV5-1; TCRdb lists TRBD1, though no DNA is available to test this call. This CDR3 region has 15 residues. Looked up from germline, CDR1 is SGHRS and CDR2 is YFSETQ. CDR3 amino acids: CASSLASPRETEAFF.

This chain joins TRBV10-3 and TRBJ2-3; the D call from TCRdb, TRBD1, cannot be confirmed without DNA. Germline CDR1 is ENHRY and CDR2 is SYGVKD. The CDR3 has 17 amino acids. CDR3 protein: CAISEAGSRASTDTQYF.

CDR3 amino acids: CASSTHGGSNQPQHF. V and J are TRBV7-9 and TRBJ1-5; TCRdb calls TRBD1, which cannot be checked without DNA. Germline loops: CDR1 SEHNR, CDR2 FQNEAQ (reference sequence). This CDR3 has 15 amino acids.

The rearrangement joins TRBV29-1 to TRBJ1-2; TCRdb's D call, TRBD1, is unchecked because there is no DNA. Germline CDR1 reads SQVTM; CDR2 reads ANQGSEA. The CDR3 covers 12 residues. CDR3 in amino acids: CSVDQGDYGYTF.

The chain is built from TRBV29-1 and TRBJ1-4; TCRdb returns TRBD1, unconfirmable since there is no DNA. The CDR3 covers 13 residues. Germline V gene sequence: CDR1 SQVTM, CDR2 ANQGSEA. The CDR3 sequence is CSTSLATNEKLFF.

This CDR3 reads CASSLSTPVFYEQYF. The V call is TRBV27, the J call TRBJ2-7; checking the TCRdb D call of TRBD1 is not possible without DNA. The CDR3 has 15 residues. CDR1 is MNHEY and CDR2 is SMNVEV in the germline V gene (reference sequence).

The chain recombines TRBV18 with TRBJ2-1; no DNA is available, so the TRBD2 call from TCRdb remains unchecked. The CDR3 consists of 15 residues. CDR1 and CDR2 (germline): KGHSH, LQKENI. CDR3 sequence reads: CASSPVAGSDNEQFF. Looking up the rest from reference TRBV18 and TRBJ2-1 gives the full variable domain: NAGVMQNPRHLVRRRGQEARLRCSPMKGHSHVYWYRQLPEEGLKFMVYLQKENIIDESGMPKERFSAEFPKEGPSILRIQQVVRGDSAAYFCASSPVAGSDNEQFFGPGTRLTVL.

This CDR3 is CASSLNDREVQYF. This chain connects TRBV28 to TRBJ2-7; as DNA is missing, the TRBD1 call by TCRdb cannot be tested. Germline CDR1 reads MDHEN; CDR2 reads SYDVKM. CDR3 length: 13 amino acids.

The CDR3 sequence: CASSSPVGREDTEAFF. The J gene is TRBJ1-1, the V gene TRBV5-6; without DNA, the TCRdb call of TRBD1 cannot be checked. In germline, CDR1 is SGHDT, CDR2 YYEEEE. CDR3 size: 16 residues.

The CDR3 loop is CASSLGVSSYNSPLHF. The chain is built from TRBV5-1 and TRBJ1-6. This CDR3 has 16 amino acids. Germline loops: CDR1 SGHRS, CDR2 YFSETQ. The full variable domain, with the rest looked up from reference TRBV5-1 and TRBJ1-6, is KAGVTQTPRYLIKTRGQQVTLSCSPISGHRSVSWYQQTPGQGLQFLFEYFSETQRNKGNFPGRFSGRQFSNSRSEMNVSTLELGDSALYLCASSLGVSSYNSPLHFGNGTRLTVT.

The chain combines TRBV7-3 with TRBJ2-1; TCRdb outputs TRBD2, but without DNA this stays unchecked. CDR1 and CDR2 (germline): SGHTA, FQGTGA. The CDR3 loop spans 13 amino acids. This CDR3 reads CASSRTRHNEQFF.

V is TRBV6-6 and J is TRBJ1-1; the TRBD1 assignment by TCRdb is unverifiable without DNA. This CDR3 is 13 amino acids long. The germline V gene has CDR1 MNHNY and CDR2 SVGAGI (reference sequence). CDR3 protein: CASRFQGLTEAFF.